The rows below give T cell receptor beta chains drawn from one sample of a study of blood T cell repertoires in COVID-19. Measured with immunoSEQ multiplex PCR; TCRdb has only the in-frame clones, and not every one. The sample includes tens of thousands of clones, approximately 85% seen only once; the top ten take roughly 5.5%. Source material: peripheral blood. Receptor source: a man older than 75 with acute or convalescent COVID-19. Each CDR3 is given with its conserved first and last residue.

v_gene,j_gene,CDR3aa
TRBV18,TRBJ1-1,CASSVEGAALGNTEAFF
TRBV5-6,TRBJ1-2,CASSPLGGQTNYGYTF
TRBV6-1,TRBJ1-2,CASSEGTGGRGYTF
TRBV5-8,TRBJ2-7,CASSIPGTGSYEQYF
TRBV3-1/TRBV3-2,TRBJ2-7,CASSQYGQTYEQYF
TRBV24-1,TRBJ2-6,CATSDAGGITGANVLTF
TRBV29-1,TRBJ1-2,CSVGIQDRSDYGYTF
TRBV9,TRBJ1-2,CASSVDRGRGIPSFYGYTF
TRBV3-1/TRBV3-2,TRBJ2-5,CASSQGGWEETQYF
TRBV18,TRBJ1-2,CASSPSDWGAYGYTF
TRBV5-1,TRBJ2-3,CASRLAARGDTQYF
TRBV18,TRBJ1-4,CASSQLAATNEKLFF
TRBV5-4,TRBJ1-2,CASSYQGVGGGYTF
TRBV30,TRBJ1-5,CAWGRDRGIRSNQPQHF
TRBV2,TRBJ2-3,CASSPGWTDTQYF
TRBV6-2/TRBV6-3,TRBJ1-5,CASSYSEALSNQPQHF
TRBV18,TRBJ2-7,CASSPGAPIPYEQYF
TRBV28,TRBJ1-2,CASSTDPGQTAAYGYTF
TRBV7-2,TRBJ2-3,CASSSNYHQTDTQYF
TRBV19,TRBJ2-5,CASSSLAGAAETQYF
TRBV19,TRBJ1-5,CASRREWGQLNQPQHF
TRBV5-4,TRBJ2-7,CASSQEYEQYF
TRBV6-5,TRBJ1-1,CASNPTTRDTEAFF
TRBV29-1,TRBJ1-4,CSARGNGNEKLFF
TRBV28,TRBJ2-2,CASSLLSEGNTGELFF
TRBV6-5,TRBJ1-2,CAITPTGFYGYTF
TRBV5-4,TRBJ1-2,CASSLTGQGGYTF
TRBV5-1,TRBJ1-4,CASSTGTPEEKLFF
TRBV6-2/TRBV6-3,TRBJ2-5,CASSYLSRRGNKGETQYF
TRBV18,TRBJ1-2,CASSPPSGQVYGYTF
TRBV19,TRBJ2-1,CASSRTDYNEQFF
TRBV2,TRBJ1-1,CASNEGAYGEAFF
TRBV4-3,TRBJ2-7,CASSQAPHYEQYF
TRBV19,TRBJ2-7,CASSIVALGQGGYEQYF
TRBV28,TRBJ1-4,CASAPALGQGGEKLFF
TRBV6-5,TRBJ1-1,CASSYSDSVISEAFF
TRBV2,TRBJ1-3,CASTGIRGNTIYF
TRBV19,TRBJ1-1,CASSIDNTGAVPEAFF
TRBV11-2,TRBJ1-2,CASSLPGKGSYTF
TRBV5-1,TRBJ2-4,CASSLTGTSENIQYF
TRBV11-3,TRBJ2-1,CASSSSGTGDREQFF
TRBV4-3,TRBJ1-1,CASSQDWGRGENTEAFF
TRBV5-4,TRBJ2-1,CASSLGGRDWNEQFF
TRBV4-3,TRBJ2-7,CASSQDTLAGGPYEQYF
TRBV27,TRBJ2-5,CASSLTGYSQETQYF
TRBV27,TRBJ1-6,CASSSPGQGRSPLHF
TRBV6-6,TRBJ1-1,CASSQQGVEAFF
TRBV19,TRBJ2-7,CASSILGTSGSIDSGYEQYF
TRBV7-2,TRBJ2-7,CASSPTSLYEQYF
TRBV6-5,TRBJ1-1,CASSYTSPAMNTEAFF
TRBV19,TRBJ2-5,CASSIQGAGEETQYF
TRBV6-2/TRBV6-3,TRBJ2-1,CASSYLYNEQFF
TRBV18,TRBJ1-2,CASSPTGDAYGYTF